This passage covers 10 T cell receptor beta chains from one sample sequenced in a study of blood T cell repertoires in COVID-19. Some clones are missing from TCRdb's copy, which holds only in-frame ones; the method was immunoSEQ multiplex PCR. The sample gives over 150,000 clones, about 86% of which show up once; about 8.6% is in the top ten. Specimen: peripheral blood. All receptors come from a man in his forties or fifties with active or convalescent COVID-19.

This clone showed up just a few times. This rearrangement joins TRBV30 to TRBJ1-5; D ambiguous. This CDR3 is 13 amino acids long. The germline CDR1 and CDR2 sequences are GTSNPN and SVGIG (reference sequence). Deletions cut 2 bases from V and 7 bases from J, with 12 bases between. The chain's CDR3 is CAWSTSSNQPQHF. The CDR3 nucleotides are TGTGCCTGGAGTACGAGTTCCAACCAGCCCCAGCATTTT.

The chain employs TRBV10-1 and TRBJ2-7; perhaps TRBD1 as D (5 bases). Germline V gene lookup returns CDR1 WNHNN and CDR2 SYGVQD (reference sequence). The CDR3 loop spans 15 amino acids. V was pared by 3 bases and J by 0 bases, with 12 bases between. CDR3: CASSEDSPHSYEQYF. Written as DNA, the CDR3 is TGCGCCAGCAGTGAAGACAGCCCGCACTCCTACGAGCAGTACTTC.

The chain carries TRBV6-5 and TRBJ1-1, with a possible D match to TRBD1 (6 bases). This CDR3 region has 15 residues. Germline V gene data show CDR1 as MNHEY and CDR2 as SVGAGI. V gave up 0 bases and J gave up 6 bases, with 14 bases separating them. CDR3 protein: CASSYSRDRRSEAFF. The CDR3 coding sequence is TGTGCCAGCAGTTACTCCCGAGACAGGCGATCTGAAGCTTTCTTT.

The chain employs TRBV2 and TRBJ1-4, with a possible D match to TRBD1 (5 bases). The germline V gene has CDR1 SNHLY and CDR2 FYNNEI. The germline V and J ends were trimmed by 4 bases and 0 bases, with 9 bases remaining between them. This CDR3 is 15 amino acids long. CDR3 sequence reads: CASSATVATNEKLFF. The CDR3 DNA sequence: TGTGCCAGCAGTGCGACAGTAGCAACTAATGAAAAACTGTTTTTT.

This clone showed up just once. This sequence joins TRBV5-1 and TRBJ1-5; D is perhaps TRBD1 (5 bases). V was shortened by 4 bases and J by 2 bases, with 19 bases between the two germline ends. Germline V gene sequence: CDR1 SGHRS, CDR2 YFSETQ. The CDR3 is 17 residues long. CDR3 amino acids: CASSPTPRQSGNQPQHF. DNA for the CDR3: TGCGCCAGCAGCCCAACTCCCAGACAGAGCGGCAATCAGCCCCAGCATTTT.

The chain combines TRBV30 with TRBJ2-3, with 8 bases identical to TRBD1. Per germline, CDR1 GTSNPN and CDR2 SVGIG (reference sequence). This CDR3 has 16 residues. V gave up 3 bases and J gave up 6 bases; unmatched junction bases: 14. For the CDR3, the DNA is TGTGCCTGGAGGTCCCCCCCGACAGGGGCGTGGGATACGCAGTATTTT. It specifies CAWRSPPTGAWDTQYF. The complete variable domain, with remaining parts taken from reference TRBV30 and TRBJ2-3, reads SQTIHQWPATLVQPVGSPLSLECTVEGTSNPNLYWYRQAAGRGLQLLFYSVGIGQISSEVPQNLSASRPQDRQFILSSKKLLLSDSGFYLCAWRSPPTGAWDTQYFGPGTRLTVL.

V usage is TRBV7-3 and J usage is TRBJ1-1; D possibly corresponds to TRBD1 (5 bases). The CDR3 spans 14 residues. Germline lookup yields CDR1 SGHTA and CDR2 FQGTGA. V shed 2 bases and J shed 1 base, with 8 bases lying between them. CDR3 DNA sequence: TGTGCCAGCAGCTTAGGCAGGGAGAACACTGAAGCTTTCTTT. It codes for CASSLGRENTEAFF. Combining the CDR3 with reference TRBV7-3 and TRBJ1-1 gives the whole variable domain GAGVSQTPSNKVTEKGKYVELRCDPISGHTALYWYRQSLGQGPEFLIYFQGTGAADDSGLPNDRFFAVRPEGSVSTLKIQRTERGDSAVYLCASSLGRENTEAFFGQGTRLTVV.

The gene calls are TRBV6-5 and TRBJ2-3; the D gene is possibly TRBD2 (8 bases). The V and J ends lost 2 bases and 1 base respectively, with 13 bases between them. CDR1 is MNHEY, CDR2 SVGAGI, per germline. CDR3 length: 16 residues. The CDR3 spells CASSYIAGTGTDTQYF. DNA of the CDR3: TGTGCCAGCAGTTACATAGCGGGGACAGGCACAGATACGCAGTATTTT.

CDR3 amino acids: CASSHRRTGGTGELFF. DNA of the CDR3: TGTGCCAGCAGCCACAGGAGGACAGGCGGTACCGGGGAGCTGTTTTTT. The chain couples TRBV3-1 (or the pseudogene TRBV3-2) to TRBJ2-2, with TRBD1 matching 7 bases. The CDR3 consists of 16 residues. J lost 5 bases, V lost 3 bases, and 9 bases had no gene match. Germline V gene data show CDR1 as LGHDT and CDR2 as YNNKEL (reference sequence).

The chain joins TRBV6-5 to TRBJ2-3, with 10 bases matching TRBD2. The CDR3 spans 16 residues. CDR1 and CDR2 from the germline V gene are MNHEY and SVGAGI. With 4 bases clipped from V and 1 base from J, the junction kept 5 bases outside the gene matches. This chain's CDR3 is CASSFSGTSGTDTQYF. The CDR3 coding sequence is TGTGCCAGCAGTTTCTCCGGGACTAGCGGCACAGATACGCAGTATTTT.